A single sample gave rise to the 27 T cell receptor beta chains below, sequenced in a study of T cell repertoires in cytomegalovirus infection. From the reads, TCRdb called clonotypes with MiXCR, one entry per CDR3 protein. The table records about 50,000 distinct CDR3 sequences, roughly a fifth of them present only once. Antigens for these TCRs are unknown. Sequenced here: CD8+ T cells from cultured PBMCs, sampled from culture after CMV antigen stimulation. The receptors here all came from a human donor in good health (CMV status not recorded). Some clones in this sample may be carry-over from other donors' samples.

This clonotype was picked up a small number of times. The V and J genes are TRBV6-1 and TRBJ1-1; tentative D call: TRBD1 (6 bases). Germline V gene data show CDR1 as MNHNS and CDR2 as SASEGT. The V and J ends lost 8 bases and 1 base respectively, with 14 bases between them. This CDR3 spans 14 amino acids. CDR3: CASPEGGKNTEAFF. The CDR3 DNA reads TGTGCCAGCCCCGAGGGGGGGAAGAACACTGAAGCTTTCTTT.

The chain uses TRBV4-1 and TRBJ2-5; TRBD2 agrees at 7 bases. The CDR3 length is 15 residues. Germline trimming cut 2 bases from V and 0 bases from J; bases unmatched to any gene: 3. In germline, CDR1 is MGHRA, CDR2 YSYEKL. The CDR3 loop reads CASSQFRGDQETQYF. In DNA form, the CDR3 reads TGCGCCAGCAGCCAATTTCGGGGGGACCAAGAGACCCAGTACTTC.

This clonotype has a handful of counts. This chain links TRBV6-2 or TRBV6-3 with TRBJ1-2; D not resolved. The V gene lost 6 bases and the J gene lost 6 bases, with 14 bases spanning the gap. This CDR3 contains 13 residues. Germline lookup yields CDR1 MNHEY and CDR2 SVGEGT. This CDR3 is CASSTTGFDGYTF. The DNA for the CDR3 is TGTGCCAGCAGCACCACGGGGTTTGATGGCTACACCTTC.

V and J are TRBV7-9 and TRBJ2-7, with a weak D call TRBD1 (6 bases). Germline CDR1 is SEHNR and CDR2 is FQNEAQ (reference sequence). This CDR3 is built from 15 residues. Trimming removed 5 bases at V and 0 bases at J, with 14 bases between. CDR3 sequence: CASSPPRTASYEQYF. In nucleotides, the CDR3 is TGTGCCAGCAGCCCCCCAAGGACAGCCTCCTACGAGCAGTACTTC. Full variable domain (missing parts from reference TRBV7-9 and TRBJ2-7): DTGVSQNPRHKITKRGQNVTFRCDPISEHNRLYWYRQTLGQGPEFLTYFQNEAQLEKSRLLSDRFSAERPKGSFSTLEIQRTEQGDSAMYLCASSPPRTASYEQYFGPGTRLTVT.

This rearrangement joins TRBV6-1 to TRBJ1-5; tentatively, D is TRBD1 (6 bases). Germline CDR1 is MNHNS and CDR2 is SASEGT. Deletions cut 2 bases from V and 6 bases from J, with 17 bases between. There are 16 residues in the CDR3. Here the CDR3 DNA reads TGTGCCAGCAGTGAAAGGGAGAGGGGAGGGGGTCAGCCCCAGCATTTT. Translation: CASSERERGGGQPQHF.

The chain uses TRBV4-2 and TRBJ1-2; 8 nucleotides match TRBD1. This CDR3 spans 15 amino acids. Germline values: CDR1 LGHNA, CDR2 YNFKEQ. The J segment lost 5 bases and the V segment lost 0 bases, leaving 5 bases of the junction unmatched. The CDR3 sequence is CASSQDRTGLYGYTF. The CDR3 DNA sequence: TGTGCCAGCAGCCAAGATCGGACAGGGCTTTATGGCTACACCTTC.

This clonotype was counted between two and nine times. The chain couples TRBV7-8 to TRBJ1-2, with 7 nucleotides matching TRBD1. CDR3 length: 14 residues. Germline V lookup: CDR1 SGHVS, CDR2 FQNEAQ. V lost 5 bases, J lost 4 bases, and 7 bases stayed unmatched. In DNA form, the CDR3 reads TGTGCCAGCAGCCCTAGCGGGACAGTCTATGGCTACACCTTC. It encodes CASSPSGTVYGYTF.

The chain uses TRBV10-2 and TRBJ2-1, with D possibly matching TRBD1 (7 bases). The germline V gene has CDR1 WSHSY and CDR2 SAAADI. Trimming stripped 10 bases from V and 7 bases from J, with 20 bases between. CDR3 length: 14 residues. In DNA form, the CDR3 reads TGCGCCATCGACCCAGGGGGGCTGGGGAATGAGCAGTTCTTC. This gives the protein CAIDPGGLGNEQFF.

This clonotype turned up a few times. The chain combines TRBV7-6 with TRBJ1-6; TRBD1 might be the D (5 bases). CDR1 and CDR2 (germline): SGHVS, FNYEAQ. The CDR3 sequence is 14 residues long. The V gene lost 6 bases and the J gene lost 7 bases, with 13 bases spanning the gap. DNA of the CDR3: TGTGCCAGCAGTCTTTACAGGAGAAATTCACCCCTCCACTTT. As protein: CASSLYRRNSPLHF.

This CDR3 is CASSQGPGGDEQYF. CDR3 DNA sequence: TGCGCCAGCAGCCAAGGCCCGGGCGGCGACGAGCAGTACTTC. V and J are TRBV4-3 and TRBJ2-7; D uncertain. The length of the CDR3 is 14 residues. CDR1 and CDR2 (germline): LGHNA, YSLEER. The V and J ends lost 1 base and 5 bases respectively, with 12 bases between them.

This clonotype was counted a single time. The J gene is TRBJ2-1, the V gene TRBV6-8; D may be TRBD2 (6 bases). The germline V and J ends were trimmed by 8 bases and 2 bases, with 22 bases remaining between them. Germline-derived CDR1 and CDR2 are MNHGY and SAAAGT. The CDR3 runs 17 residues. The CDR3 nucleotides read TGTGCCAGCGTCGGGCTAGTGGGGGGTGGGACCTACAATGAGCAGTTCTTC. Translating it yields CASVGLVGGGTYNEQFF.

The CDR3 nucleotides are TGTGCCAGCACCATCGAGGACAGGGAGCTTAACTATGGCTACACCTTC. This gives the protein CASTIEDRELNYGYTF. This chain joins TRBV5-8 and TRBJ1-2, with TRBD1 matching 8 bases. Germline assignment: CDR1 SGHTS and CDR2 YDEGEE. V lost 6 bases and J lost 1; bases outside the gene matches: 11. The CDR3 is 16 residues long.

This clonotype was counted only a few times. The CDR3 DNA sequence: TGTGCCAGCAGCCAAGAAGCGGGGGGACTACAAGAGACCCAGTACTTC. Its protein is CASSQEAGGLQETQYF. This chain links TRBV7-2 with TRBJ2-5; 9 bases are a match to TRBD2. The V gene's germline CDR1 is SGHTA and CDR2 FQGNSA. V lost 5 bases, J lost 2 bases, and 9 bases stayed unmatched. This CDR3 is built from 16 residues.

There are a few counts of this clonotype. The gene calls are TRBV27 and TRBJ2-3; TRBD2 aligns across 7 bases. Losses at the gene ends were 3 bases for V and 1 base for J; bases not matched to a gene: 1. Germline CDR1 reads MNHEY; CDR2 reads SMNVEV (reference sequence). The CDR3 has 14 amino acids. In nucleotides, the CDR3 is TGTGCCAGCAGTTTTGGGGGGGGCACAGATACGCAGTATTTT. Amino acid sequence: CASSFGGGTDTQYF.

This clonotype has a handful of counts. The rearrangement links TRBV12-3 or TRBV12-4 to TRBJ2-5; 8 bases match TRBD1. The length of the CDR3 is 14 residues. V trimming: 5 bases; J trimming: 3 bases; junction bases outside the gene matches: 5. CDR3 protein: CASSQDRAKETQYF. For the CDR3, the DNA is TGTGCCAGCAGTCAGGACAGGGCCAAAGAGACCCAGTACTTC.

The count of this clonotype is one. This rearrangement joins TRBV12-3 or TRBV12-4 to TRBJ2-7, with TRBD1 as a possible D gene (5 bases). The last part of the DNA fits TRBJ1-2 better; the J call may be wrong. The CDR3 has 13 residues. CDR3 nucleotide sequence: TGTGCCAGCAGTTTTCCGGGACTCTATGGCTACACCTTC. It specifies CASSFPGLYGYTF.

The rearrangement links TRBV6-2 or TRBV6-3 to TRBJ2-7; no firm D call. CDR1 and CDR2 (germline): MNHEY, SVGEGT. This CDR3 spans 12 amino acids. Trimming pared 6 bases from V and 5 bases from J, leaving 11 bases between. CDR3 region: CASSPPGNEQYF. Written as DNA, the CDR3 is TGTGCCAGCAGCCCTCCCGGAAACGAGCAGTACTTC.

This sequence joins TRBV20-1 and TRBJ2-7, with 8 bases fitting TRBD1. CDR1 and CDR2 from the germline V gene are DFQATT and SNEGSKA (reference sequence). V trimming: 0 bases; J trimming: 5 bases; junction bases outside the gene matches: 9. This CDR3 is built from 15 residues. The CDR3: CSARDGGTGYDEQYF. DNA of the CDR3: TGCAGTGCTAGAGATGGGGGGACAGGTTATGACGAGCAGTACTTC.

CDR3 nucleotide sequence: TGTGCCAGCAGCTCACTTGCGGCCAACTATGGCTACACCTTC. This translates into CASSSLAANYGYTF. The chain joins TRBV7-8 to TRBJ1-2; D is undetermined. The germline V and J ends were trimmed by 4 bases and 2 bases, with 11 bases remaining between them. The CDR3 runs to 14 residues. Per the germline V gene, CDR1 is SGHVS and CDR2 is FQNEAQ.

This clonotype has a handful of counts. The chain couples TRBV7-8 to TRBJ1-1; D may be TRBD1 (6 bases). Germline V gene data show CDR1 as SGHVS and CDR2 as FQNEAQ. The CDR3 is 14 residues long. V lost 5 bases and J lost 3, with 13 bases in between. The chain's CDR3 is CASSENREYTEAFF. CDR3 nucleotides: TGTGCCAGCAGCGAGAACAGGGAGTACACTGAAGCTTTCTTT.

This clonotype occurred a few times. The CDR3 protein is CASSWTSGYNEQFF. In DNA, the CDR3 is TGTGCCAGCAGTTGGACTAGCGGATACAATGAGCAGTTCTTC. The chain recombines TRBV6-8 with TRBJ2-1, with 10 bases lining up with TRBD2. Trimming cost V 4 bases and J 4 bases; bases outside gene matches: 1. CDR3 length: 14 residues. Germline V lookup: CDR1 MNHGY, CDR2 SAAAGT.

The gene calls are TRBV2 and TRBJ2-1; D is possibly TRBD2 (5 bases). Per the germline V gene, CDR1 is SNHLY and CDR2 is FYNNEI. The ends were cut back, 4 bases at V and 1 base at J, with 17 bases in the middle. The length of the CDR3 is 17 residues. CDR3 DNA sequence: TGTGCCAGCAGTGTGGGAGTTAACGGACTTTCCTACAATGAGCAGTTCTTC. Translated: CASSVGVNGLSYNEQFF.

CDR3 in amino acids: CASSFFPTASHYGYTF. CDR3 in DNA: TGTGCCAGCAGCTTCTTCCCGACAGCGTCGCACTATGGCTACACCTTC. V is TRBV7-6 and J is TRBJ1-2; tentative D call: TRBD1 (5 bases). V was clipped by 3 bases and J by 3 bases, with 17 bases between them. The CDR3 runs 16 residues. Germline CDR1 reads SGHVS; CDR2 reads FNYEAQ. The entire variable domain, with the rest obtained from reference TRBV7-6 and TRBJ1-2, is as follows: GAGVSQSPRYKVTKRGQDVALRCDPISGHVSLYWYRQALGQGPEFLTYFNYEAQQDKSGLPNDRFSAERPEGSISTLTIQRTEQRDSAMYRCASSFFPTASHYGYTFGSGTRLTVV.

This clonotype was seen a handful of times. CDR3 loop: CASSQEWGRGLQSYNEQFF. The CDR3 nucleotides are TGTGCCAGCAGCCAAGAATGGGGCAGGGGGCTTCAGTCCTACAATGAGCAGTTCTTC. The chain joins TRBV14 to TRBJ2-1, with 8 bases that match TRBD1. V trimming: 0 bases; J trimming: 1 base; junction bases outside the gene matches: 11. Germline V lookup: CDR1 SGHDN, CDR2 FVKESK. The CDR3 is made up of 19 amino acids.

The chain joins TRBV14 to TRBJ1-1; TRBD1 agrees at 9 bases. The CDR3 spans 13 residues. Trimming cost V 2 bases and J 8 bases; bases outside gene matches: 3. CDR1 and CDR2 (germline): SGHDN, FVKESK. The DNA for the CDR3 is TGTGCCAGCAGCCAATGGACAGGGGCGGAAGCTTTCTTT. Translating gives CASSQWTGAEAFF. Based on the CDR3 plus reference TRBV14 and TRBJ1-1, the full variable domain is EAGVTQFPSHSVIEKGQTVTLRCDPISGHDNLYWYRRVMGKEIKFLLHFVKESKQDESGMPNNRFLAERTGGTYSTLKVQPAELEDSGVYFCASSQWTGAEAFFGQGTRLTVV.

This chain connects TRBV11-2 to TRBJ1-1; TRBD1 might be the D (6 bases). V gave up 1 base and J gave up 1 base, with 10 bases separating them. The CDR3 totals 15 residues. Germline V CDR1 and CDR2: SGHAT, FQNNGV. The CDR3 DNA reads TGTGCCAGCAGCTTAGGGGCAGGGGCGAACACTGAAGCTTTCTTT. Translating gives CASSLGAGANTEAFF.

The gene calls are TRBV12-3 or TRBV12-4 and TRBJ2-6; D call uncertain. This CDR3 region has 14 residues. V lost 4 bases and J lost 2, with 6 bases in between. CDR3 DNA sequence: TGTGCCAGCAGTTACTCCCCTGGGGCCAACGTCCTGACTTTC. Protein sequence: CASSYSPGANVLTF.